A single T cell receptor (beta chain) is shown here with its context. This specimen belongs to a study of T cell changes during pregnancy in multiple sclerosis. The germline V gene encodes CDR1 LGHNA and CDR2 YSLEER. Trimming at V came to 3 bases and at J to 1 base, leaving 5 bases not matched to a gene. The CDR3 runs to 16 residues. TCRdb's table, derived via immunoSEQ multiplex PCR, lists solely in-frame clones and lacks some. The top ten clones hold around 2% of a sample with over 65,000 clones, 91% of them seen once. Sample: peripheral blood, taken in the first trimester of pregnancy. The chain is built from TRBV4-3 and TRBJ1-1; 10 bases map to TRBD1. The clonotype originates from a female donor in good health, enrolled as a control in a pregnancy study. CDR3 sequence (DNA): TGCGCCAGCAGCCAGAGACAGGGGGCACGGAACACTGAAGCTTTCTTT. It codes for CASSQRQGARNTEAFF.